The T cell receptor (beta chain) described here comes from a study of blood T cell repertoires in COVID-19 (TCRdb year 2020). Notes on the research overall: Samples from collaborators originated in the United States, Italy and Spain and spanned both the acute and convalescent phases of COVID-19. The prospective study material was composed of cDNA or gDNA derived from T cells, B-cell-depleted T cells, or PBMCs. Subjects who had been exposed to COVID-19, were actively infected with it, or had recovered from it provided the deeply sampled blood TCRbeta repertoires that made up the dataset. HLA class I and class II types, where available, came from metadata supplied by the sample provider rather than from assay-based typing. Samples were obtained from the ongoing ImmuneRACE study (first 160 participants) and from roughly 1,300 subjects provided by 6 global collaborators. Nearly every sample came with metadata listing a de-identified subject ID, COVID-19 status, age in years and sex. A freely available public database, intended as a resource for researchers studying the immune response to SARS-CoV-2, is where the repertoires were released.

Summary of the overall study and its limitations: How much clinical and demographic metadata was included differed by source and by participant, and the metadata was provided uncurated.

Spanning cysteine to phenylalanine, the CDR3 consists of 13 amino acids. The read is trimmed to its CDR3 DNA, 39 bases read in frame from base 1. Relative to germline, V is 5 bases shorter and J is 4 bases shorter, with 9 bases between their ends. CDR1 MDHEN and CDR2 SYDVKM are derived from the germline V gene. TCRbeta CDR3 regions were amplified from genomic DNA using the immunoSEQ Assay, a bias-controlled multiplex PCR. Per the authors' processing: Nucleated cell counts per sample were estimated from amplification of reference gene primers within the assay. To quantify the absolute abundance of each unique TCRbeta CDR3 rearrangement, sequence reads were collapsed and filtered. For each sample, productive Simpson clonality was calculated as the square root of Simpson's diversity index across productive rearrangements. TCRdb mirrors the immuneACCESS table, restricted to in-frame sequences. Some clones are absent from its copies; in checked studies, under half trace to an unresolved V gene, and the reason for the others is unknown. The V and J calls and clone size come from that table; D and trimming were worked out from the DNA. Present in this sample are 200,000 or so clones, roughly 87% of which were seen just once. The top ten hold 1.9% of the sample.

Whole blood was collected in K2EDTA tubes by collaborating institutions according to the institutions' own protocols. For TCRbeta analysis, collaborators shipped samples as frozen whole blood, isolated PBMCs, or DNA extracted from either of those sample types. This clone was observed a single time. The target of this receptor is not known. Base qualities are not at hand, and no much larger clone is one base apart. The V gene is TRBV28 and the J gene is TRBJ1-5; a tentative D match to TRBD1 spans 5 bases. The specimen was peripheral blood. The TCR was taken from a man aged 40-55 years with active or convalescent COVID-19. The CDR3 corresponds to CASSHRSNQPQHF. The sequence in DNA is TGTGCCAGCAGTCACAGGTCTAATCAGCCCCAGCATTTT.